Listed below are T cell receptor beta chains from one sample, sequenced in a study of T cells in Graves' hyperthyroidism and ophthalmopathy. TCRdb used MiXCR to reprocess the multiplex PCR reads, holding one entry per CDR3 protein. The sample lists approximately 520,000 distinct CDR3 sequences; around 24% were seen once. The sample consisted of blood. The receptors shown here come from a woman in her 30s with Graves' ophthalmopathy. Both conserved end residues are part of each CDR3. The D gene is left open where the match is weak. Only part of the rows carry a size: once, few, many, or a class if the clone is expanded.

d_call	clone_size	v_call	j_call	cdr3_aa	cdr3_nt
TRBD1	-	TRBV11-2	TRBJ1-3	CASSLAGTVDTIYF	TGTGCCAGCAGCTTGGCCGGGACAGTAGACACCATATATTTT
-	few	TRBV7-3	TRBJ1-2	CAVHREDTF	TGTGCCGTCCACCGTGAGGACACCTTC
TRBD1	many	TRBV6-2/TRBV6-3	TRBJ2-7	CVSSDTGGYEQYF	TGTGTCAGCAGTGACACAGGGGGCTACGAGCAGTACTTC
-	many	TRBV12-3/TRBV12-4	TRBJ1-2	CASVRGESYGYTF	TGTGCCAGCGTCCGAGGGGAATCCTATGGCTACACCTTC
-	many	TRBV28	TRBJ1-1	CASSTQDIMNTEAFF	TGTGCCAGCAGTACCCAGGACATTATGAACACTGAAGCTTTCTTT
-	few	TRBV5-1	TRBJ2-7	CASSQMPRDTSYEQYF	TGCGCCAGCAGCCAGATGCCTCGGGACACCTCCTACGAGCAGTACTTC
-	few	TRBV25-1	TRBJ2-5	CASSEWHRMLALNQETQYF	TGTGCCAGCAGTGAGTGGCATCGGATGCTAGCGCTAAACCAAGAGACCCAGTACTTC
-	-	TRBV28	TRBJ1-2	CASSLFLNYGYTF	TGTGCCAGCAGTTTATTTCTGAACTATGGCTACACCTTC
-	many	TRBV20-1	TRBJ1-1	CSARKPPAFF	TGCAGTGCTAGAAAACCCCCGGCTTTCTTT
-	many	TRBV4-3	TRBJ1-5	CASSQAEGHPQHF	TGCGCCAGCAGCCAAGCTGAGGGTCACCCCCAGCATTTT
-	-	TRBV6-1	TRBJ2-5	CASSRDWEETQYF	TGTGCCAGCTCGAGGGACTGGGAAGAGACCCAGTACTTC
TRBD1	few	TRBV27	TRBJ1-2	CASTTDRGYGYTF	TGTGCCAGCACCACGGACAGGGGATATGGCTACACCTTC
-	many	TRBV12-3/TRBV12-4	TRBJ1-2	CASSTGQGYTF	TGTGCCAGCAGTACGGGTCAAGGCTACACCTTC
TRBD2	-	TRBV11-2	TRBJ2-7	CASSPGGVRRDSYEQYF	TGTGCCAGCAGCCCGGGAGGGGTGCGGCGAGACTCCTACGAGCAGTACTTC
TRBD1	-	TRBV19	TRBJ2-7	CASSIGGQGTYEQYF	TGTGCCAGTAGTATAGGCGGACAGGGGACCTACGAGCAGTACTTC
-	-	TRBV10-1	TRBJ1-2	CASSQTKNYGYTF	TGCGCCAGCAGTCAGACGAAGAACTATGGCTACACCTTC
TRBD1	-	TRBV3-1	TRBJ1-5	CASSQAGGQGSPRQPQHF	TGTGCCAGCAGCCAAGCAGGCGGACAGGGGTCCCCGCGCCAGCCCCAGCATTTT
TRBD1	many	TRBV6-5	TRBJ1-2	CASSYSRDRTYTF	TGTGCCAGCAGTTACTCCCGGGACAGGACCTACACCTTC
-	many	TRBV29-1	TRBJ2-7	CSVGSSYEQYF	TGCAGCGTTGGCTCTTCCTACGAGCAGTACTTC
TRBD2	many	TRBV20-1	TRBJ2-5	CSARETSGGAPETQYF	TGCAGTGCTAGAGAGACTAGCGGGGGGGCCCCAGAGACCCAGTACTTC
TRBD2	many	TRBV27	TRBJ2-5	CASSPGEGRETQYF	TGTGCCAGCAGCCCCGGGGAGGGACGAGAGACCCAGTACTTC
-	many	TRBV19	TRBJ1-2	CASSIGTSPNSYGYTF	TGTGCCAGTAGTATTGGGACTTCCCCCAATAGCTATGGCTACACCTTC
TRBD2	-	TRBV3-1	TRBJ2-6	CASSQTSGGSGANVLTF	TGTGCCAGCAGCCAAACTAGCGGGGGCTCTGGGGCCAACGTCCTGACTTTC
TRBD1	few	TRBV5-4	TRBJ2-2	CASSGTGTGAGELFF	TGTGCCAGCAGCGGAACCGGGACAGGGGCCGGGGAGCTGTTTTTT
TRBD1	many	TRBV6-5	TRBJ1-2	CASSYTPRTGGDGYTF	TGTGCCAGCAGTTACACACCCCGGACAGGGGGCGATGGCTACACCTTC
TRBD1	many	TRBV28	TRBJ2-5	CASSTGQVQETQYF	TGTGCCAGCAGTACCGGACAGGTACAAGAGACCCAGTACTTC
-	many	TRBV6-1	TRBJ1-1	CASSEAAQAFF	TGTGCCAGCAGTGAAGCGGCGCAAGCTTTCTTT
-	-	TRBV7-3	TRBJ2-7	CASSQTGVGEQYF	TGTGCCAGCAGCCAAACAGGAGTTGGCGAGCAGTACTTC
TRBD1	few	TRBV20-1	TRBJ2-5	CSARDPGTGTETQYF	TGCAGTGCTAGAGATCCCGGGACAGGGACAGAGACCCAGTACTTC
TRBD2	-	TRBV30	TRBJ2-7	CALLLAGGSYEQYF	TGTGCCTTGCTACTAGCGGGTGGCTCCTACGAGCAGTACTTC
TRBD2	many	TRBV5-4	TRBJ2-5	CASSRGLSETQYF	TGTGCCAGCAGCCGGGGACTATCGGAGACCCAGTACTTC